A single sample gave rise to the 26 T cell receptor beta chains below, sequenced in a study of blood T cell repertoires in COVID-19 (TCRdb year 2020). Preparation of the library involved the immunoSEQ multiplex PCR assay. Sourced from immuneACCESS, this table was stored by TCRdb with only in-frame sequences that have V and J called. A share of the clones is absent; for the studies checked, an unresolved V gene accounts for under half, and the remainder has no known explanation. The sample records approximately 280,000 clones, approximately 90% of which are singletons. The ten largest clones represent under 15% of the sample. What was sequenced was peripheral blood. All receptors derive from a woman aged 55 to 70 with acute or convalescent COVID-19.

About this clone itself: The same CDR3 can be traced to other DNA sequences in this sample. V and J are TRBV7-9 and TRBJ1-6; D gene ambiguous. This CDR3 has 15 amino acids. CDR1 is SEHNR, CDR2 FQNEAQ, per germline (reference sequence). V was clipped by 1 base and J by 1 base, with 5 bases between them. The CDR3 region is CASSLGGSYNSPLHF. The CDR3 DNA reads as TGTGCCAGCAGCTTAGGAGGGTCCTATAATTCACCCCTCCACTTT.

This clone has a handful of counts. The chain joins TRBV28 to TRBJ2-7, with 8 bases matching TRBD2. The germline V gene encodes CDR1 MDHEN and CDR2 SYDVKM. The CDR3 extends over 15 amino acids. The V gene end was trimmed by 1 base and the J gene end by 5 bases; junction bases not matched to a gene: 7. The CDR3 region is CASSLLAGGSHEQYF. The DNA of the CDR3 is TGTGCCAGCAGTTTATTGGCGGGAGGTTCCCACGAGCAGTACTTC.

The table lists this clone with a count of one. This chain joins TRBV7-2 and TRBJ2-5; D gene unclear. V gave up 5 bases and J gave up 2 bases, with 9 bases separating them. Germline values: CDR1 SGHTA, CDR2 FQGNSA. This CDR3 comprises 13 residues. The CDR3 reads CASSGGRQETQYF. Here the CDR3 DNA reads TGTGCCAGCAGCGGCGGCCGGCAAGAGACCCAGTACTTC.

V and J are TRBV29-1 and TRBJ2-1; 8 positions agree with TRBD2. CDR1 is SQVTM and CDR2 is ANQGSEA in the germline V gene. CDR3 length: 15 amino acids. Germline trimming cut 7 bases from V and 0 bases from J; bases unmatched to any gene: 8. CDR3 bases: TGCAGCGGACGGGGGGGTCAGCTCTCCTACAATGAGCAGTTCTTC. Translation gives CSGRGGQLSYNEQFF.

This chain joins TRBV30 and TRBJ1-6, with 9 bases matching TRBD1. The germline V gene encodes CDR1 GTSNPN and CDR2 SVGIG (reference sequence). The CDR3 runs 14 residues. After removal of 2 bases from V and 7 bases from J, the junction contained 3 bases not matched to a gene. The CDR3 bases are TGTGCCTGGAGTCGGGACAGGGTAAATTCACCCCTCCACTTT. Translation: CAWSRDRVNSPLHF.

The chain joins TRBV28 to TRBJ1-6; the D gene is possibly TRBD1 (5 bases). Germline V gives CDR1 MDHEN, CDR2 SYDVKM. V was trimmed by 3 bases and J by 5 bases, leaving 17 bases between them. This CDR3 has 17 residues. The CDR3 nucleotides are TGTGCCAGCAGTTTGGAAAGGGGCAGGGTAAATAATTCACCCCTCCACTTT. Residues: CASSLERGRVNNSPLHF.

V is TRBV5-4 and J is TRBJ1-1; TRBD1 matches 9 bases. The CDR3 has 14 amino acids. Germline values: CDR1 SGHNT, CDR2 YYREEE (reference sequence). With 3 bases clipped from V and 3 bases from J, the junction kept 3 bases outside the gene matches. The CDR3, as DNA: TGTGCCAGCAGCTCCGGACAGGGGTACACTGAAGCTTTCTTT. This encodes CASSSGQGYTEAFF.

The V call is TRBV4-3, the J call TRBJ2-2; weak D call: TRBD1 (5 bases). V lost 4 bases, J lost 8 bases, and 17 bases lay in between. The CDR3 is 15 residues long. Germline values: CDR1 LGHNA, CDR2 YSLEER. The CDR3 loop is CASSPQTVNGGELFF. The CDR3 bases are TGCGCCAGCAGCCCGCAGACAGTGAACGGTGGGGAGCTGTTTTTT.

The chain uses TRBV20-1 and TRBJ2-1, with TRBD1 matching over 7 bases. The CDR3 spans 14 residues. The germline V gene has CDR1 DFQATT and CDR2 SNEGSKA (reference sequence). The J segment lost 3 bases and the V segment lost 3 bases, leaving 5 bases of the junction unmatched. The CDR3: CSASLGTVYNEQFF. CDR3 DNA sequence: TGCAGTGCTAGTCTGGGGACAGTCTACAATGAGCAGTTCTTC.

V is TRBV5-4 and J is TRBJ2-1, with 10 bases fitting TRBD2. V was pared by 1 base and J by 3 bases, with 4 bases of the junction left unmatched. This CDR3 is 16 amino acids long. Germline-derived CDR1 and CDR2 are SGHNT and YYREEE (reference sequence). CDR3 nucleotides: TGTGCCAGCAGCTTGCCCCTAGCGGGAGTCTACAATGAGCAGTTCTTC. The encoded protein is CASSLPLAGVYNEQFF.

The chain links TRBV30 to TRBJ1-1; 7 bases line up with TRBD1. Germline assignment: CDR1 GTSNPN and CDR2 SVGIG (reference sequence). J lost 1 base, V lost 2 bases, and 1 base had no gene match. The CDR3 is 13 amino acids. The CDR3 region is CAWSSGGNTEAFF. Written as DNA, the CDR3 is TGTGCCTGGAGTTCAGGGGGGAACACTGAAGCTTTCTTT.

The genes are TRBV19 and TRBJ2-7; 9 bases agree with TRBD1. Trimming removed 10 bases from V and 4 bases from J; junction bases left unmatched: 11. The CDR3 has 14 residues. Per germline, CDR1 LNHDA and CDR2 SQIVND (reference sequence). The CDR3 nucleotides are TGTGCCAAGGGCATGGGGACAGGGCTATACGAGCAGTACTTC. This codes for CAKGMGTGLYEQYF.

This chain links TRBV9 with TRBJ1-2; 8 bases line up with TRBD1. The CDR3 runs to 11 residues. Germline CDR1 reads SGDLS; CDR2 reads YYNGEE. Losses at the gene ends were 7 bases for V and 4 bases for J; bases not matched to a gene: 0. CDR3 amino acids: CASDRGYGYTF. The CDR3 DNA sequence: TGTGCCAGCGACAGGGGCTATGGCTACACCTTC.

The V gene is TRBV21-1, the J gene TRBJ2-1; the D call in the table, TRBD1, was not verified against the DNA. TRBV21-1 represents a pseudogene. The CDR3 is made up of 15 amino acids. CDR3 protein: CASSKAGTDNNEQFF. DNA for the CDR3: TGTGCCAGCAGCAAAGCTGGGACAGATAACAATGAGCAGTTCTTC.

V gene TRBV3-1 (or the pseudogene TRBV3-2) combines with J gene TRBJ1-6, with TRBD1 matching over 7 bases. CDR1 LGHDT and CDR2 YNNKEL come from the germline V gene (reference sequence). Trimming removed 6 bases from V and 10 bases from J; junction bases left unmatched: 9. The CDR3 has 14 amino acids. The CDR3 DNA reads TGTGCCAGCAGACCACAGGGGACTCGCTCACCCCTCCACTTT. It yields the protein CASRPQGTRSPLHF.

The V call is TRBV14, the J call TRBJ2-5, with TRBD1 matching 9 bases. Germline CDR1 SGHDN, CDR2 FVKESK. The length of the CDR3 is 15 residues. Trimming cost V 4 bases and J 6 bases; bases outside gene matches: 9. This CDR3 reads CASSPSTGGRKTQYF. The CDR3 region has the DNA TGTGCCAGCAGCCCTAGTACAGGGGGCCGGAAGACCCAGTACTTC. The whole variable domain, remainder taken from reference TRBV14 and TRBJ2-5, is EAGVTQFPSHSVIEKGQTVTLRCDPISGHDNLYWYRRVMGKEIKFLLHFVKESKQDESGMPNNRFLAERTGGTYSTLKVQPAELEDSGVYFCASSPSTGGRKTQYFGPGTRLLVL.

CDR3 in amino acids: CASSGSGGRFNEQFF. The CDR3 DNA reads as TGTGCCAGCAGCGGTAGCGGGGGGAGGTTCAATGAGCAGTTCTTC. The J gene is TRBJ2-1, the V gene TRBV9; the match to TRBD2 covers 10 bases. From germline, CDR1 is SGDLS and CDR2 YYNGEE. The CDR3 is 15 amino acids. The V and J ends lost 3 bases and 6 bases, in that order; junction bases with no gene match: 6. The full variable domain, rest sourced from reference TRBV9 and TRBJ2-1, is DSGVTQTPKHLITATGQRVTLRCSPRSGDLSVYWYQQSLDQGLQFLIQYYNGEERAKGNILERFSAQQFPDLHSELNLSSLELGDSALYFCASSGSGGRFNEQFFGPGTRLTVL.

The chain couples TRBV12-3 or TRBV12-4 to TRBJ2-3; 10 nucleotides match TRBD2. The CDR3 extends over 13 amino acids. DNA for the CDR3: TGTGCAGCCGGGACTAGCGACACAGATACGCAGTATTTT. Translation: CAAGTSDTDTQYF.

The CDR3 bases are TGTGCCAGCAGGCCTAGCGGGGGCGTCGGCGGGGAGCTGTTTTTT. Translation gives CASRPSGGVGGELFF. The chain couples TRBV6-5 to TRBJ2-2; 10 bases agree with TRBD2. The CDR3 runs to 15 residues. Trimming at V came to 6 bases and at J to 7 bases, leaving 8 bases not matched to a gene. The germline V gene has CDR1 MNHEY and CDR2 SVGAGI.

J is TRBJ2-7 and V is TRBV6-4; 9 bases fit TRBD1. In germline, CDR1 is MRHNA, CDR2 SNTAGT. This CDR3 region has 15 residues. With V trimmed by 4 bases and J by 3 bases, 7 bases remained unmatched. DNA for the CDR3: TGTGCCAGCAGTGGGAGGACAGGGGCGATCTACGAGCAGTACTTC. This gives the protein CASSGRTGAIYEQYF.

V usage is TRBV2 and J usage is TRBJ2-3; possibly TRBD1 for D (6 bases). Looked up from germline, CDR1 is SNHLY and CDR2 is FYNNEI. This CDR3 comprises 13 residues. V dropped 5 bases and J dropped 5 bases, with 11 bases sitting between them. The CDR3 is CASSSTGRDTQYF. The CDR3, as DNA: TGTGCCAGCAGTTCTACAGGGCGAGATACGCAGTATTTT.

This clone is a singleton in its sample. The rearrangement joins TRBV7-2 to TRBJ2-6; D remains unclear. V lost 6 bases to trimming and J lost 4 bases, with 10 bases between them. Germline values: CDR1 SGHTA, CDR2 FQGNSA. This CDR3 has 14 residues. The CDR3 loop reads CASRTAGGANVLTF. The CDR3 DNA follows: TGTGCCAGCAGAACCGCTGGCGGGGCCAACGTCCTGACTTTC.

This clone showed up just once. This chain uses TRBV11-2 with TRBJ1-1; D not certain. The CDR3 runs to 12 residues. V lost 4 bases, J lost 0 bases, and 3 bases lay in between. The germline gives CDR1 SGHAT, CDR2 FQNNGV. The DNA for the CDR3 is TGTGCCAGCAGCTCCATGAACACTGAAGCTTTCTTT. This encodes CASSSMNTEAFF.

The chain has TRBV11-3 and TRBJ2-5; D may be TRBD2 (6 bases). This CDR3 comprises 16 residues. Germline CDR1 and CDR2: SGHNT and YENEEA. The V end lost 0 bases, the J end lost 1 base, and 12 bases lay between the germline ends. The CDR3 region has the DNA TGTGCCAGCAGCTTAGAAGCAGCGGGTCGCCAAGAGACCCAGTACTTC. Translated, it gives CASSLEAAGRQETQYF.

The CDR3 here is CASSYRDLNTEAFF. The CDR3 DNA follows: TGTGCCAGCAGCTACAGGGATTTGAACACTGAAGCTTTCTTT. The V gene is TRBV3-1 (or the pseudogene TRBV3-2), the J gene TRBJ1-1, with D possibly TRBD1 on 6 matching bases. Trimming shortened V by 5 bases and J by 0 bases, and 10 bases separated the two germline ends. This CDR3 contains 14 residues. Germline loops: CDR1 LGHDT, CDR2 YNNKEL (reference sequence).

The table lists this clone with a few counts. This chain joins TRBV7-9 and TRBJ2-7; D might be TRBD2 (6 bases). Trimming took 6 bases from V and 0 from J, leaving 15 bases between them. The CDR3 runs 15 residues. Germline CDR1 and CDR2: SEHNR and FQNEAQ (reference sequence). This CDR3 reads CASSSPTGSSYEQYF. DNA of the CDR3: TGTGCCAGCAGTTCTCCTACCGGGAGCTCCTACGAGCAGTACTTC.